Below are 2 T cell receptor beta chains sequenced from a single sample in a study of blood T cell repertoires in COVID-19. Profiling relied on immunoSEQ multiplex PCR, and the TCRdb table lists in-frame clones only, not all of them. The table has 150,000 to 200,000 clones, 60% to 85% seen once; the top ten hold approximately 3%. Source material: peripheral blood. All receptors come from a man in his sixties or seventies with acute or convalescent COVID-19.

This clone was counted a few times. The chain combines TRBV12-5 with TRBJ2-7; D is undetermined. Per the germline V gene, CDR1 is LGHNT and CDR2 is FRNRAP. The CDR3 has 12 residues. Trimming stripped 6 bases from V and 1 base from J, with 7 bases between. CDR3 sequence (DNA): TGTGCTAGTGGGCCAGGTTCCTACGAGCAGTACTTC. It yields the protein CASGPGSYEQYF.

The chain couples TRBV14 to TRBJ1-6, with D perhaps matching TRBD1 (5 bases). The CDR3 sequence is 17 residues long. Deletions cut 2 bases from V and 0 bases from J, with 11 bases between. CDR1 SGHDN and CDR2 FVKESK come from the germline V gene. This chain's CDR3 is CASSQRTPSSYNSPLHF. For the CDR3, the DNA is TGTGCCAGCAGCCAAAGGACACCCAGCTCCTATAATTCACCCCTCCACTTT.